Listed below are T cell receptor beta chains from one sample, sequenced in a study of identical twins. TCRdb fed the 5' RACE reads into MiXCR, producing one record per CDR3 protein. The table has 1.5 million to 2 million distinct CDR3 sequences, less than 35% seen once. The sequenced sample consisted of cord blood. The origin of the receptors is a newborn girl in good health. Both conserved end residues are part of each CDR3. D genes are given only for firm matches. Clone size appears in some rows only: once, few, many, or a class for an expanded clone.

d_call j_call clone_size v_call cdr3_length cdr3_aa cdr3_nt
TRBD2 TRBJ2-1 few TRBV27 15 CASTQAGVSYNEQFF TGTGCCAGCACTCAAGCGGGGGTCTCCTACAATGAGCAGTTCTTC
TRBD1 TRBJ2-4 few TRBV5-8 16 CASTLYRGVVKNIQYF TGTGCCAGCACCCTATACAGGGGGGTAGTCAAAAACATTCAGTACTTC
TRBD2 TRBJ2-5 few TRBV5-1 16 CASSRIRLAPQETQYF TGCGCCAGCAGCCGTATCCGACTAGCCCCACAAGAGACCCAGTACTTC
. TRBJ1-1 . TRBV27 15 CASSPYLTMNTEAFF TGTGCCAGCAGTCCCTATTTGACAATGAACACTGAAGCTTTCTTT
TRBD2 TRBJ2-3 . TRBV12-3/TRBV12-4 16 CASSPLRGAGTDAQYF TGTGCCAGCAGCCCCCTTAGGGGAGCGGGAACAGATGCGCAGTATTTT
. TRBJ1-2 . TRBV4-1 13 CASSPQVGYGYTF TGCGCCAGCAGCCCACAGGTCGGCTATGGCTACACCTTC
. TRBJ2-1 . TRBV5-6 15 CASSPFAAFNNEQFF TGTGCCAGCAGCCCCTTCGCGGCTTTCAACAATGAGCAGTTCTTC
TRBD1 TRBJ2-5 . TRBV2 14 CASNQDRGQETQYF TGTGCCAGCAATCAGGACAGGGGCCAAGAGACCCAGTACTTC
. TRBJ1-5 . TRBV23-1 17 CASSQTGKRQECQPQHF TGCGCCAGCAGTCAAACCGGGAAGCGACAGGAGTGTCAGCCCCAGCATTTT
. TRBJ2-1 many TRBV5-4 12 CASSPDGNEQFF TGTGCCAGCAGCCCGGACGGAAATGAGCAGTTCTTC
TRBD2 TRBJ2-7 . TRBV29-1 12 CSVVVAGDEQYF TGCAGCGTTGTGGTAGCGGGAGACGAGCAGTACTTC
TRBD2 TRBJ2-1 few TRBV20-1 14 CSPRLAGVYNEQFF TGCAGTCCTAGACTAGCGGGGGTCTACAATGAGCAGTTCTTC
. TRBJ2-5 . TRBV30 12 CAWSDSWGTQYF TGTGCCTGGAGTGATTCTTGGGGGACCCAGTACTTC
. TRBJ2-4 few TRBV12-3/TRBV12-4 17 CASSFRPGGLAKNIQYF TGTGCCAGCAGTTTTCGGCCCGGCGGATTAGCCAAAAACATTCAGTACTTC
. TRBJ2-7 . TRBV27 15 CASTKGAGNSYEQYF TGTGCCAGCACAAAAGGGGCCGGGAACTCCTACGAGCAGTACTTC
. TRBJ2-7 . TRBV15 15 CATSRPLGRYNEQYF TGTGCCACCAGCAGACCCCTCGGACGTTACAATGAGCAGTACTTC
. TRBJ2-7 . TRBV28 13 CASRDISSYEQYF TGTGCCAGCCGGGACATTAGCTCCTACGAGCAGTACTTC
TRBD2 TRBJ2-1 . TRBV5-4 17 CASSSIHSGSRRNEQFF TGTGCCAGCAGCTCCATACATAGCGGGAGTAGGCGCAATGAGCAGTTCTTC
TRBD1 TRBJ2-1 few TRBV6-1 13 CASSHRGDNEQFF TGTGCCAGCAGTCACAGGGGGGACAATGAGCAGTTCTTC
TRBD2 TRBJ2-7 . TRBV6-1 16 CASSERTSGSSYEQYF TGTGCCAGCAGTGAAAGAACTAGCGGGAGCTCCTACGAGCAGTACTTC
TRBD2 TRBJ2-1 few TRBV4-2 17 CASSQDRGTSGYNEQFF TGTGCCAGCAGCCAAGACCGAGGGACTAGCGGTTACAATGAGCAGTTCTTC
. TRBJ2-1 few TRBV11-1 18 CASSLALIRTSSYNEQFF TGTGCCAGCAGCTTAGCCCTAATCAGAACGAGCTCCTACAATGAGCAGTTCTTC
. TRBJ1-4 . TRBV4-2 13 CASSQEGRGQLFF TGTGCCAGCAGCCAAGAGGGCCGGGGACAACTGTTTTTT
. TRBJ2-3 . TRBV20-1 14 CSASPQLSTDTQYF TGCAGTGCTAGCCCGCAGCTTAGCACAGATACGCAGTATTTT
. TRBJ2-1 . TRBV7-9 15 CASSLAGTVGGEQFF TGTGCCAGCAGCTTAGCGGGTACGGTCGGCGGTGAGCAGTTCTTC
. TRBJ2-1 many TRBV3-1 15 CASSQGLATYNEQFF TGTGCCAGCAGCCAAGGGCTAGCTACCTACAATGAGCAGTTCTTC
. TRBJ2-2 . TRBV7-7 17 CASSLHRVGSAIRELFF TGTGCTAGCAGCTTACACCGCGTCGGATCGGCGATCAGGGAGCTGTTTTTT
. TRBJ2-5 . TRBV4-2 15 CASSQGVARQETQYF TGTGCCAGCAGCCAGGGGGTGGCCCGTCAAGAAACCCAGTACTTC
. TRBJ1-4 few TRBV20-1 13 CSARGDTNEKLFF TGCAGTGCTAGAGGGGACACTAATGAAAAACTGTTTTTT
. TRBJ1-4 few TRBV20-1 13 CSASMGENEKLFF TGCAGTGCTAGCATGGGGGAAAATGAAAAACTGTTTTTT
. TRBJ2-1 . TRBV28 15 CASSPTGTYYNEQFF TGTGCCAGCAGTCCCACCGGGACGTACTACAATGAGCAGTTCTTC
. TRBJ2-3 few TRBV9 16 CASSVVSDLTSDTQYF TGTGCCAGCAGCGTAGTTTCGGACTTAACTTCAGATACGCAGTATTTT
. TRBJ2-1 many TRBV7-9 14 CASSLDMLYNEQFF TGTGCCAGCAGCTTAGACATGTTATACAATGAGCAGTTCTTC
TRBD2 TRBJ2-3 few TRBV9 21 CASSGAPQPSGRPRSTDTQYF TGTGCCAGCAGCGGAGCCCCACAACCTAGCGGGAGGCCCCGAAGCACAGATACGCAGTATTTT
TRBD2 TRBJ2-3 many TRBV5-1 16 CASSQLTSGIADTQYF TGCGCCAGCAGCCAGCTTACTAGCGGGATTGCAGATACGCAGTATTTT
TRBD2 TRBJ2-3 . TRBV6-2/TRBV6-3 17 CASRPSSGGACTDTQYF TGTGCCAGCAGACCTTCTAGCGGGGGGGCCTGCACAGATACGCAGTATTTT
TRBD1 TRBJ1-4 . TRBV15 16 CATSSQGDRVGEKLFF TGTGCCACCAGCAGCCAGGGGGATAGGGTGGGGGAAAAACTGTTTTTT
TRBD1 TRBJ2-5 . TRBV28 15 CASSWGTGGQETQYF TGTGCCAGCAGTTGGGGGACAGGGGGCCAAGAGACCCAGTACTTC
. TRBJ1-6 . TRBV27 13 CASSSYRDSPLHF TGTGCCAGCAGTTCCTACAGGGATTCACCCCTCCACTTT
TRBD2 TRBJ2-7 . TRBV20-1 15 CSAHSREVLTYEQYF TGCAGTGCACACTCCCGGGAGGTGCTAACCTACGAGCAGTACTTC
TRBD1 TRBJ1-3 . TRBV2 18 CASSPPGQGLDSGNTIYF TGTGCCAGCAGTCCACCCGGACAGGGGCTTGACTCTGGAAACACCATATATTTT
. TRBJ2-3 . TRBV7-8 16 CASSPYTSGGADTQYF TGTGCCAGCAGCCCATATACAAGTGGGGGAGCAGATACGCAGTATTTT
. TRBJ2-7 few TRBV2 15 CASSEPGASSYEQYF TGTGCCAGCAGTGAACCGGGCGCCAGCTCCTACGAGCAGTACTTC
TRBD1 TRBJ1-2 . TRBV19 17 CASSPRTGGYTNYGYTF TGTGCCAGTAGTCCCCGGACAGGGGGCTACACTAACTATGGCTACACCTTC
. TRBJ2-7 . TRBV7-2 15 CASSFDPTRPYEQYF TGTGCCAGCAGCTTCGACCCCACTAGGCCCTACGAGCAGTACTTC
TRBD2 TRBJ2-3 . TRBV13 15 CASRQPTSTSDTQYF TGTGCCAGCAGACAACCGACTAGCACCTCAGATACGCAGTATTTT
. TRBJ1-1 . TRBV20-1 14 CSAQRRGPNTEAFF TGCAGTGCTCAAAGGCGGGGACCGAACACTGAAGCTTTCTTT
. TRBJ2-7 . TRBV2 16 CASRSREGTHLYEQYF TGTGCCAGCAGATCCAGAGAGGGGACACACCTCTACGAGCAGTACTTC
TRBD1 TRBJ2-5 . TRBV20-1 13 CSALGTAKETQYF TGCAGTGCTCTCGGGACAGCAAAAGAGACCCAGTACTTC
TRBD2 TRBJ2-1 few TRBV10-3 21 CAISEYSSGRAYDVSYNEQFF TGTGCCATCAGTGAGTACTCTAGCGGGAGGGCTTATGACGTCTCCTACAATGAGCAGTTCTTC
. TRBJ1-1 . TRBV20-1 18 CSARAVPFGQGLNTEAFF TGCAGTGCTAGAGCTGTCCCTTTTGGGCAGGGTCTGAACACTGAAGCTTTCTTT
TRBD2 TRBJ2-3 . TRBV20-1 15 CSARDLAGVPDTQYF TGCAGTGCTAGGGACCTAGCGGGAGTACCAGATACGCAGTATTTT
TRBD2 TRBJ2-7 . TRBV20-1 14 CSARGGTSTYGQYF TGCAGTGCTAGGGGTGGGACTAGCACCTACGGGCAGTACTTC
. TRBJ2-5 . TRBV14 14 CASSRPDPLYKQYF TGTGCCAGCAGCCGCCCAGACCCCCTATACAAGCAGTACTTC
. TRBJ2-5 few TRBV3-1 15 CASSQGAPGRETQYF TGTGCCAGCAGCCAAGGCGCCCCGGGTCGGGAGACCCAGTACTTC